The T cell receptor (beta chain) under discussion was sequenced for a study of blood T cell repertoires in COVID-19. Study as a whole: The United States, Italy and Spain supplied acute and convalescent COVID-19 samples. In each case, the material was cDNA or gDNA derived from T cells, B-cell-depleted T cells, or PBMCs.

V was cut by 0 bases and J by 5 bases, with 14 bases left in between. The CDR3 consists of 15 residues. Germline lookup yields CDR1 SGDLS and CDR2 YYNGEE. In the authors' methods: Estimated nucleated cell counts came from reference gene primer amplification. Profiled with immunoSEQ multiplex PCR; TCRdb holds only in-frame clones, not every one. The V and J calls and clone size were taken over from that table, and D and trimming were inferred from the DNA. Among tens of thousands of clones listed, over 75% were seen once. The sequencing input was peripheral blood. The J gene is TRBJ1-2, the V gene TRBV9, with a weak D call TRBD1 (6 bases). This TCR was recovered from a man aged 50 to 60 with active COVID-19. The CDR3 DNA sequence: TGTGCCAGCAGCGTAGAGGGGGTGGGGAGTTATGGCTACACCTTC. Translating it yields CASSVEGVGSYGYTF.